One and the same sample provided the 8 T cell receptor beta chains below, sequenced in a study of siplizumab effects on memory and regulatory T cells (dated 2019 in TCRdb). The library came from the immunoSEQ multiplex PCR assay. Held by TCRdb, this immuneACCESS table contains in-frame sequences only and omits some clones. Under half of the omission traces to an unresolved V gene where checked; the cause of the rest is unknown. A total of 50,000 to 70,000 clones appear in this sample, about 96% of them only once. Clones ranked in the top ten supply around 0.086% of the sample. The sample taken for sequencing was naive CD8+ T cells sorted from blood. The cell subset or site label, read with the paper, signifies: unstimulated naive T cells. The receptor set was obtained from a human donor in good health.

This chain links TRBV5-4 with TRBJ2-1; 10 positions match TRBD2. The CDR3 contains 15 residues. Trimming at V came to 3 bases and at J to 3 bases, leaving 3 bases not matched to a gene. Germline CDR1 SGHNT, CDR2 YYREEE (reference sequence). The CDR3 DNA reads TGTGCCAGCAGCTCCCGGACTAGCGGCTACAATGAGCAGTTCTTC. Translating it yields CASSSRTSGYNEQFF.

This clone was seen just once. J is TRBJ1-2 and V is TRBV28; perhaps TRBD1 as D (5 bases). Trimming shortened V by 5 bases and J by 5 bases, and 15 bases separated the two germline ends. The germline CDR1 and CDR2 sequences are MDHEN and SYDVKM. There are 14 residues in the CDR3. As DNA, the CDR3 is TGTGCCAGCAGTCCCCGACAGACCTCTTATGGCTACACCTTC. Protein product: CASSPRQTSYGYTF.

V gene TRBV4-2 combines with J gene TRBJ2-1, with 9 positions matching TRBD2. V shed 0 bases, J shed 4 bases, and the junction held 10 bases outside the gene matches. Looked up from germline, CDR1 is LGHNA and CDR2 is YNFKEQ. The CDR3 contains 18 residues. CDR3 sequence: CASSQERSGGRFYNEQFF. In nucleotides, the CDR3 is TGTGCCAGCAGCCAAGAACGGAGCGGGGGGAGATTTTACAATGAGCAGTTCTTC.

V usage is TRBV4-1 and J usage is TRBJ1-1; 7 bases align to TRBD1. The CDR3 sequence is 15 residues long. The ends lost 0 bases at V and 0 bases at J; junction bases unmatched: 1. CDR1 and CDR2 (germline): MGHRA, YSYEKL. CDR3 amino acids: CASSQETGMNTEAFF. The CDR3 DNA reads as TGCGCCAGCAGCCAAGAGACAGGGATGAACACTGAAGCTTTCTTT.

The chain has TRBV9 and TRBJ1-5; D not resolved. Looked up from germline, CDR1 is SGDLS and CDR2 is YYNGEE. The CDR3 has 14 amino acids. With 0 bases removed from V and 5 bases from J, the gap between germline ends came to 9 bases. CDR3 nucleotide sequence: TGTGCCAGCAGCGTAGGATTGGTAGATCAGCCCCAGCATTTT. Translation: CASSVGLVDQPQHF.

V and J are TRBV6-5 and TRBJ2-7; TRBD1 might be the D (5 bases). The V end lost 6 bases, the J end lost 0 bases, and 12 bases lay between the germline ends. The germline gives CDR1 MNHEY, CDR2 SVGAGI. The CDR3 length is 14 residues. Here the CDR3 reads CASSYDSNSYEQYF. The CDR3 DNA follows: TGTGCCAGCAGCTACGACAGTAACTCCTACGAGCAGTACTTC.

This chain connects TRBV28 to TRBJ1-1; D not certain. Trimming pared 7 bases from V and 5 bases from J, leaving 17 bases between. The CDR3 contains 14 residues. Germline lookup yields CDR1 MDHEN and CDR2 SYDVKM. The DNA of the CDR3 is TGTGCCAGCACACAAGTCGTGAGGGTTACTGAAGCTTTCTTT. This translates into CASTQVVRVTEAFF. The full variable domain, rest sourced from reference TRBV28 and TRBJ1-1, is DVKVTQSSRYLVKRTGEKVFLECVQDMDHENMFWYRQDPGLGLRLIYFSYDVKMKEKGDIPEGYSVSREKKERFSLILESASTNQTSMYLCASTQVVRVTEAFFGQGTRLTVV.

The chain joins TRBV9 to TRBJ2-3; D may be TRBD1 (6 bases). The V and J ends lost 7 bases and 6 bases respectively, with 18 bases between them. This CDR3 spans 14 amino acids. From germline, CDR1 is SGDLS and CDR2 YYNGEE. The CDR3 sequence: CASGDIPLADTQYF. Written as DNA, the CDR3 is TGTGCCAGCGGGGACATCCCTCTTGCGGATACGCAGTATTTT.